The 19 T cell receptor beta chains below were found in one sample sequenced in a study of neoadjuvant anti-PD-1 for oral cavity cancer. Produced via immunoSEQ multiplex PCR; TCRdb's table is partial and in-frame only. The table records approximately 32,000 clones, about 83% of them present only once. This specimen consisted of PBMCs, obtained before nivolumab (anti-PD-1) treatment. The origin of the receptors is a person aged 40-85 years with oral cavity squamous cell carcinoma.

The chain combines TRBV25-1 with TRBJ1-2; D perhaps matches TRBD1 (6 bases). The CDR3 totals 15 residues. In germline, CDR1 is MGHDK, CDR2 SYGVNS. V dropped 6 bases and J dropped 2 bases, with 16 bases sitting between them. The CDR3 nucleotides read TGTGCCAGCAGGGGTAGGGACACGGGGAACTATGGCTACACCTTC. Amino acid sequence: CASRGRDTGNYGYTF.

The sample holds a few counts of this clone. This sequence joins TRBV5-1 and TRBJ2-7, with no clear D. Trimming took 0 bases from V and 4 from J, leaving 2 bases between them. The CDR3 covers 11 residues. Germline-derived CDR1 and CDR2 are SGHRS and YFSETQ. The chain's CDR3 is CASSLEYEQYF. The CDR3 DNA reads as TGCGCCAGCAGCTTGGAGTACGAGCAGTACTTC.

V is TRBV29-1 and J is TRBJ2-5; 12 nucleotides line up with TRBD2. The CDR3 runs to 13 residues. The V gene end was trimmed by 4 bases and the J gene end by 5 bases; junction bases not matched to a gene: 2. From germline, CDR1 is SQVTM and CDR2 ANQGSEA. The CDR3 spells CSVGLAGAETQYF. Written as DNA, the CDR3 is TGCAGCGTTGGACTAGCGGGGGCTGAGACCCAGTACTTC.

For this clone: Other DNA sequences in this sample translate to the same CDR3. The V and J genes are TRBV6-6 and TRBJ2-7; D perhaps matches TRBD2 (6 bases). V was trimmed by 11 bases and J by 7 bases, leaving 12 bases between them. There are 10 residues in the CDR3. The germline V gene encodes CDR1 MNHNY and CDR2 SVGAGI (reference sequence). The CDR3 loop reads CASAGYEQYF. CDR3 bases: TGTGCCTCGGCGGGGTATGAGCAGTACTTC.

The rearrangement links TRBV4-1 to TRBJ1-4; TRBD1 might be the D (5 bases). This CDR3 contains 17 residues. CDR1 is MGHRA and CDR2 is YSYEKL in the germline V gene. The V end was cut by 5 bases, the J end by 1 base, with 17 bases between. Here the CDR3 DNA reads TGCGCCAGCAGCTGGGGGGGTTGGGGTGGAACTAATGAAAAACTGTTTTTT. It codes for CASSWGGWGGTNEKLFF.

This rearrangement joins TRBV6-6 to TRBJ2-7; D may be TRBD1 or TRBD2 (5 bases each). V was pared by 0 bases and J by 2 bases, with 8 bases between. CDR1 MNHNY and CDR2 SVGAGI come from the germline V gene (reference sequence). This CDR3 region has 14 residues. This CDR3 is CASSYSTGPYEQYF. The CDR3 DNA is TGTGCCAGCAGTTACTCGACGGGACCCTACGAGCAGTACTTC.

V is TRBV15 and J is TRBJ1-5, with a weak D call TRBD1 (5 bases). Germline CDR1 is LNHNV and CDR2 is YYDKDF (reference sequence). V was pared by 0 bases and J by 4 bases, with 10 bases between. CDR3 length equals 15 residues. The CDR3 reads CATSRDNGGNQPQHF. The CDR3 DNA is TGTGCCACCAGCAGAGATAATGGGGGGAATCAGCCCCAGCATTTT.

This chain connects TRBV18 to TRBJ2-5; D remains unclear. Trimming left V 1 base short and J 5 bases short, with 2 bases between. Germline lookup yields CDR1 KGHSH and CDR2 LQKENI. The CDR3 contains 11 residues. This CDR3 reads CASSPQETQYF. The CDR3 nucleotides are TGTGCCAGCTCACCACAGGAGACCCAGTACTTC.

The CDR3 DNA reads TGTGCCAGCAGCGCCCCTCTAGCGGGGGGAAGCTCCTACAATGAGCAGTTCTTC. It specifies CASSAPLAGGSSYNEQFF. The V and J genes are TRBV9 and TRBJ2-1; 11 positions match TRBD2. Germline values: CDR1 SGDLS, CDR2 YYNGEE. This CDR3 region has 18 residues. V was pared by 3 bases and J by 0 bases, with 8 bases of the junction left unmatched.

The J gene is TRBJ1-2, the V gene TRBV19; D is unresolved. Trimming removed 2 bases at V and 8 bases at J, with 15 bases between. The length of the CDR3 is 14 residues. CDR1 and CDR2 from the germline V gene are LNHDA and SQIVND (reference sequence). The DNA for the CDR3 is TGTGCCAGTAGTATACCCCCCCATTCGGAGGGCTACACCTTC. Protein: CASSIPPHSEGYTF.

The chain uses TRBV29-1 and TRBJ2-4; TRBD1 matches 10 bases. With V trimmed by 7 bases and J by 9 bases, 15 bases remained unmatched. Germline V gives CDR1 SQVTM, CDR2 ANQGSEA. This CDR3 is built from 15 residues. CDR3 coding DNA: TGCAGCGCCACATCACTCCCCGACAGGGGGCGCATTCAGTACTTC. This translates into CSATSLPDRGRIQYF. Full variable domain (missing parts from reference TRBV29-1 and TRBJ2-4): SAVISQKPSRDICQRGTSLTIQCQVDSQVTMMFWYRQQPGQSLTLIATANQGSEATYESGFVIDKFPISRPNLTFSTLTVSNMSPEDSSIYLCSATSLPDRGRIQYFGAGTRLSVL.

The chain employs TRBV27 and TRBJ2-7; D may match TRBD1 or TRBD2 (6 bases each). This CDR3 is 14 amino acids long. Trimming removed 3 bases from V and 7 bases from J, with 16 bases in between. Germline assignment: CDR1 MNHEY and CDR2 SMNVEV (reference sequence). The CDR3 sequence: CASSFLGGEREQYF. For the CDR3, the DNA is TGTGCCAGCAGTTTTTTGGGGGGCGAACGGGAGCAGTACTTC.

The rearrangement links TRBV5-6 to TRBJ1-2; a weak D match, TRBD1 (5 bases). Germline V gives CDR1 SGHDT, CDR2 YYEEEE. V was pared by 4 bases and J by 7 bases, with 14 bases between. This CDR3 has 13 residues. The CDR3 spells CASSRRGEGGYTF. As DNA, the CDR3 is TGTGCCAGCAGCCGTCGGGGGGAAGGTGGCTACACCTTC. Looking up the rest from reference TRBV5-6 and TRBJ1-2 gives the full variable domain: DAGVTQSPTHLIKTRGQQVTLRCSPKSGHDTVSWYQQALGQGPQFIFQYYEEEERQRGNFPDRFSGHQFPNYSSELNVNALLLGDSALYLCASSRRGEGGYTFGSGTRLTVV.

V and J are TRBV27 and TRBJ1-1, with D tentatively TRBD1 (6 bases). Deletions cut 2 bases from V and 1 base from J, with 11 bases between. The germline CDR1 and CDR2 sequences are MNHEY and SMNVEV (reference sequence). The CDR3 is 15 residues long. CDR3 amino acids: CASSLSPGENTEAFF. The CDR3, as DNA: TGTGCCAGCAGTTTAAGCCCAGGGGAGAACACTGAAGCTTTCTTT.

The chain carries TRBV7-8 and TRBJ2-1; D is uncertain. The CDR3 has 13 residues. Germline V gene lookup returns CDR1 SGHVS and CDR2 FQNEAQ. V gave up 1 base and J gave up 4 bases, with 5 bases separating them. As DNA, the CDR3 is TGTGCCAGCAGCTTAGTAGGTTACAATGAGCAGTTCTTC. It specifies CASSLVGYNEQFF. Filled out from reference TRBV7-8 and TRBJ2-1, the complete variable domain reads GAGVSQSPRYKVAKRGQDVALRCDPISGHVSLFWYQQALGQGPEFLTYFQNEAQLDKSGLPSDRFFAERPEGSVSTLKIQRTQQEDSAVYLCASSLVGYNEQFFGPGTRLTVL.

This clone was seen only a few times. The chain has TRBV15 and TRBJ1-5; unclear D gene. Germline lookup yields CDR1 LNHNV and CDR2 YYDKDF (reference sequence). V was clipped by 1 base and J by 6 bases, with 13 bases between them. CDR3 length: 15 amino acids. The CDR3 protein is CATSRGGERVQPQHF. The CDR3 DNA reads as TGTGCCACCAGCAGAGGCGGGGAAAGGGTTCAGCCCCAGCATTTT.

V gene TRBV19 combines with J gene TRBJ1-1, with TRBD1 matching 8 bases. Germline lookup yields CDR1 LNHDA and CDR2 SQIVND (reference sequence). Trimming cost V 5 bases and J 5 bases; bases outside gene matches: 4. This CDR3 spans 13 amino acids. The CDR3: CASSVNRGTEAFF. CDR3 DNA: TGTGCCAGTAGTGTGAACAGGGGGACTGAAGCTTTCTTT. Looking up the rest from reference TRBV19 and TRBJ1-1 gives the full variable domain: DGGITQSPKYLFRKEGQNVTLSCEQNLNHDAMYWYRQDPGQGLRLIYYSQIVNDFQKGDIAEGYSVSREKKESFPLTVTSAQKNPTAFYLCASSVNRGTEAFFGQGTRLTVV.

This chain joins TRBV2 and TRBJ2-3; TRBD2 aligns across 12 bases. CDR1 and CDR2 (germline): SNHLY, FYNNEI. J was trimmed by 3 bases and V by 5 bases; bases with no gene match: 6. There are 16 residues in the CDR3. The CDR3 DNA reads TGTGCCAGCAGTCCGCTAGCGGGGGGGCGGACAGATACGCAGTATTTT. Its protein product is CASSPLAGGRTDTQYF.

This chain connects TRBV7-9 to TRBJ1-2; D is ambiguous. CDR1 and CDR2 from the germline V gene are SEHNR and FQNEAQ (reference sequence). Trimming took 0 bases from V and 6 from J, leaving 11 bases between them. The CDR3 totals 14 residues. CDR3 sequence: CASSLAVGHDGYTF. In DNA form, the CDR3 reads TGTGCCAGCAGCTTAGCGGTAGGCCACGATGGCTACACCTTC.